This T cell receptor (beta chain) was identified in a study of blood T cell repertoires in COVID-19. Turning to the study itself: Sites across the United States, Italy and Spain contributed samples from acute and convalescent COVID-19. PBMCs, B-cell-depleted T cells, or T cells were the source of the cDNA or gDNA that made up the material.

Repertoires were generated with immunoSEQ multiplex PCR, while TCRdb's copy carries only in-frame clones and drops some. The table shows fewer than 250,000 clones, with 70% to 90% occurring only once. Sequenced sample: peripheral blood. This TCR was sampled from a man in his forties or fifties with acute or convalescent COVID-19.

For the CDR3, the DNA is TGTGCCAGCAGTGACCGGGCGGGGGGGGACTACAATGAGCAGTTCTTC. Encoded protein: CASSDRAGGDYNEQFF. This sequence joins TRBV6-4 and TRBJ2-1; TRBD2 aligns across 9 bases. The CDR3 has 16 amino acids. The V gene's germline CDR1 is MRHNA and CDR2 SNTAGT. Trimming took 2 bases from V and 3 from J; bases not matched to a gene: 5.